These 24 T cell receptor beta chains originate from one sample sequenced in a study of cytomegalovirus exposure and HLA in healthy donors. PCR amplification relied on 60 Vbeta primers (plus 13 Jbeta primers). TCRdb's table, derived via immunoSEQ multiplex PCR, lists solely in-frame clones and lacks some. The sample holds 49,000 or so clones; around 85% are singletons and the top ten take roughly 2.5%. The sequenced sample consisted of PBMCs. The source is a boy aged 5-17 years in good health and CMV-seropositive.

The chain combines TRBV5-1 with TRBJ1-5; 9 bases fit TRBD1. V dropped 0 bases and J dropped 8; count of bases not matched to a gene: 9. CDR3 size: 16 residues. The germline gives CDR1 SGHRS, CDR2 YFSETQ. The CDR3 spells CASSLGLGQGREPQHF. In DNA form, the CDR3 reads TGCGCCAGCAGCTTGGGACTGGGACAGGGAAGGGAGCCCCAGCATTTT.

Comment on this clone: A junction boundary mismatches the germline segment, possibly from a read error. The chain joins TRBV6-4 to TRBJ2-2; TRBD2 matches at 9 bases. Germline assignment: CDR1 MRHNA and CDR2 SNTAGT. This CDR3 has 14 residues. CDR3 in amino acids: CASSGLAKTGELFF. CDR3 DNA sequence: TGTGCCAGCAGCGGACTAGCGAAAACCGGGGAGCTGTTTTTT.

V is TRBV7-9 and J is TRBJ2-7; D is possibly TRBD1 (5 bases). V was trimmed by 7 bases and J by 5 bases, leaving 12 bases between them. In germline, CDR1 is SEHNR, CDR2 FQNEAQ (reference sequence). The CDR3 has 12 amino acids. In DNA form, the CDR3 reads TGTGCCAGCAAAGCAGGGTCCCACGAGCAGTACTTC. It specifies CASKAGSHEQYF.

J is TRBJ1-2 and V is TRBV9; D ambiguous. CDR3 length: 13 amino acids. Per the germline V gene, CDR1 is SGDLS and CDR2 is YYNGEE. V shed 0 bases and J shed 5 bases, with 8 bases lying between them. The CDR3 reads CASSVGQKYGYTF. DNA of the CDR3: TGTGCCAGCAGCGTAGGGCAGAAGTATGGCTACACCTTC. Full variable domain (outside the CDR3, taken from reference TRBV9 and TRBJ1-2): DSGVTQTPKHLITATGQRVTLRCSPRSGDLSVYWYQQSLDQGLQFLIQYYNGEERAKGNILERFSAQQFPDLHSELNLSSLELGDSALYFCASSVGQKYGYTFGSGTRLTVV.

The genes are TRBV11-3 and TRBJ2-5, with D uncertain. Germline V gene lookup returns CDR1 SGHNT and CDR2 YENEEA. The CDR3 is made up of 13 amino acids. Between the trimmed V and J ends, which lost 4 bases and 2 bases, there was a span of 8 bases. This CDR3 is CASSSSSQETQYF. CDR3 bases: TGTGCCAGCAGCTCCTCGAGTCAAGAGACCCAGTACTTC.

This clone was counted once. This rearrangement joins TRBV4-2 to TRBJ2-3; 12 bases match TRBD2. The CDR3 length is 15 residues. V dropped 1 base and J dropped 6; count of bases not matched to a gene: 2. CDR1 is LGHNA, CDR2 YNFKEQ, per germline. CDR3 region: CASSQALAGGDTQYF. As DNA, the CDR3 is TGTGCCAGCAGCCAAGCTCTAGCGGGGGGGGATACGCAGTATTTT.

This chain links TRBV11-2 with TRBJ2-7; TRBD1 agrees at 7 bases. V lost 0 bases and J lost 4; bases outside the gene matches: 3. Germline assignment: CDR1 SGHAT and CDR2 FQNNGV. The CDR3 covers 14 residues. CDR3 amino acids: CASSLDLQGYEQYF. The CDR3 coding sequence is TGTGCCAGCAGCTTAGATTTACAGGGGTACGAGCAGTACTTC.

The chain links TRBV6-1 to TRBJ2-7; 8 bases agree with TRBD1. Trimming cost V 9 bases and J 3 bases; bases outside gene matches: 13. The CDR3 is 15 amino acids. Germline V gene sequence: CDR1 MNHNS, CDR2 SASEGT. The CDR3 sequence is CASYFRQGQSYEQYF. The CDR3 DNA sequence: TGTGCCAGTTATTTTCGACAGGGGCAGAGCTACGAGCAGTACTTC.

The chain couples TRBV7-6 to TRBJ2-1; 9 bases are shared with TRBD1. Germline assignment: CDR1 SGHVS and CDR2 FNYEAQ. Losses at the gene ends were 6 bases for V and 4 bases for J; bases not matched to a gene: 7. The CDR3 has 15 amino acids. In DNA, the CDR3 is TGTGCCAGCAGTTCTGGGACAGGGTCATACAATGAGCAGTTCTTC. It codes for CASSSGTGSYNEQFF.

The J gene is TRBJ1-6, the V gene TRBV5-4; D perhaps matches TRBD1 (5 bases). V was shortened by 5 bases and J by 8 bases, with 17 bases between the two germline ends. Per germline, CDR1 SGHNT and CDR2 YYREEE (reference sequence). This CDR3 has 15 amino acids. The CDR3: CASRNRGENYSPLHF. CDR3 bases: TGTGCCAGCAGAAATCGGGGGGAAAATTATTCACCCCTCCACTTT.

CDR3 DNA sequence: TGCGCCAGCAGCCCAGGGGGCACTGAAGCTTTCTTT. The encoded protein is CASSPGGTEAFF. The chain is built from TRBV5-1 and TRBJ1-1; 7 positions match TRBD1. The germline V gene has CDR1 SGHRS and CDR2 YFSETQ. The CDR3 sequence is 12 residues long. Losses at the gene ends were 4 bases for V and 4 bases for J; bases not matched to a gene: 1.

This rearrangement joins TRBV6-1 to TRBJ2-2; 7 bases match TRBD2. This CDR3 has 16 residues. Germline V gene lookup returns CDR1 MNHNS and CDR2 SASEGT. Germline trimming cut 2 bases from V and 6 bases from J; bases unmatched to any gene: 9. The CDR3 sequence: CASSERMLAGPGELFF. CDR3 nucleotide sequence: TGTGCCAGCAGTGAACGTATGTTAGCGGGTCCCGGGGAGCTGTTTTTT.

The count of this clone is one. The chain links TRBV29-1 to TRBJ2-1, with 10 bases that match TRBD1. The V gene's germline CDR1 is SQVTM and CDR2 ANQGSEA. This CDR3 spans 14 amino acids. With V trimmed by 3 bases and J by 5 bases, 4 bases remained unmatched. The CDR3 loop is CSVDTGQGNNEQFF. In DNA form, the CDR3 reads TGCAGCGTTGACACGGGACAGGGGAACAATGAGCAGTTCTTC.

This chain connects TRBV19 to TRBJ1-3; TRBD1 matches at 9 bases. Trimming removed 4 bases from V and 2 bases from J; junction bases left unmatched: 3. This CDR3 has 15 residues. Germline V lookup: CDR1 LNHDA, CDR2 SQIVND (reference sequence). CDR3 in DNA: TGTGCCAGTAGTACCCGGACAGGGGCTGGAAACACCATATATTTT. Residues: CASSTRTGAGNTIYF.

The chain is built from TRBV2 and TRBJ2-7; possibly TRBD1 for D (5 bases). The V and J ends lost 3 bases and 4 bases respectively, with 19 bases between them. The CDR3 length is 16 residues. CDR1 is SNHLY and CDR2 is FYNNEI in the germline V gene. Here the CDR3 reads CASSDRGAGKGYEQYF. The CDR3 nucleotides read TGTGCCAGCAGTGACCGTGGGGCAGGGAAGGGATACGAGCAGTACTTC.

The gene calls are TRBV6-5 and TRBJ1-3; a weak D match, TRBD1 (5 bases). Looked up from germline, CDR1 is MNHEY and CDR2 is SVGAGI. There are 13 residues in the CDR3. V shed 0 bases and J shed 11 bases, with 11 bases lying between them. This CDR3 reads CASSYSAGRAIYF. The CDR3, as DNA: TGTGCCAGCAGTTACTCTGCAGGGCGCGCCATATATTTT.

The chain combines TRBV2 with TRBJ1-5; 9 nucleotides align to TRBD1. Unmatched junction bases numbered 10, after V lost 6 bases and J lost 1 base. CDR1 is SNHLY, CDR2 FYNNEI, per germline. The CDR3 has 17 amino acids. CDR3 residues: CASRADRGSRSNQPQHF. The CDR3 DNA is TGTGCCAGCAGGGCGGACAGGGGCTCTAGGAGCAATCAGCCCCAGCATTTT.

This sequence joins TRBV29-1 and TRBJ1-1, with D possibly TRBD1 on 5 matching bases. The CDR3 length is 11 residues. The V end was cut by 5 bases, the J end by 6 bases, with 10 bases between. In germline, CDR1 is SQVTM, CDR2 ANQGSEA. The CDR3 bases are TGCAGCGTTCTAGTAGGGGCTGAAGCTTTCTTT. It encodes CSVLVGAEAFF.

The chain joins TRBV21-1 to TRBJ2-4; TRBD2 is the table's D call and was not checked against the DNA. TRBV21-1 is a known pseudogene. This CDR3 comprises 19 residues. The CDR3 DNA is TGTGCCAGCTTGCGTTGGTTAGCGGGGGGCCTCTCGGCGAAAAACATTCAGTACTTC. Protein: CASLRWLAGGLSAKNIQYF.

This clone has a single count. This rearrangement joins TRBV18 to TRBJ2-2; D is unclear. V was pared by 2 bases and J by 10 bases, with 8 bases between. Germline CDR1 is KGHSH and CDR2 is LQKENI. This CDR3 spans 12 amino acids. The CDR3 here is CASSPSVTELFF. The CDR3 DNA sequence: TGTGCCAGCTCACCATCGGTCACGGAGCTGTTTTTT.

Points on this clone: The germline gene is not matched at one end of the junction; a read error may be the cause. CDR3 DNA: TGTGCTAGCAGCCCTTGGGACAGGGCGGTTGAGCAGTTCTTC. Translation gives CASSPWDRAVEQFF. The V and J genes are TRBV7-7 and TRBJ2-1; TRBD1 matches at 9 bases. The V gene's germline CDR1 is SSHAT and CDR2 FNYEAQ (reference sequence). The CDR3 totals 14 residues. The full variable domain, completed using reference TRBV7-7 and TRBJ2-1, is GAGVSQSPRYKVTKRGQDVTLRCDPISSHATLYWYQQALGQGPEFLTYFNYEAQPDKSGLPSDRFSAERPEGSISTLTIQRTEQRDSAMYRCASSPWDRAVEQFFGPGTRLTVL.

This chain connects TRBV4-1 to TRBJ2-7; possibly TRBD2 for D (7 bases). This CDR3 comprises 17 residues. CDR1 is MGHRA, CDR2 YSYEKL, per germline. V lost 1 base, J lost 1 base, and 17 bases lay in between. The CDR3 is CASSQVSLGGPSYEQYF. The DNA of the CDR3 is TGCGCCAGCAGCCAAGTATCACTGGGGGGGCCTTCCTACGAGCAGTACTTC.

The V call is TRBV7-8, the J call TRBJ1-5; 9 bases match TRBD1. Trimming cost V 0 bases and J 7 bases; bases outside gene matches: 16. The CDR3 totals 19 residues. Germline V gene lookup returns CDR1 SGHVS and CDR2 FQNEAQ. The CDR3 loop is CASSLASPWDRANLQPQHF. The CDR3 region has the DNA TGTGCCAGCAGCTTAGCTAGCCCCTGGGACAGGGCGAACTTACAGCCCCAGCATTTT.

The rearrangement joins TRBV6-1 to TRBJ2-7, with 11 bases that match TRBD2. Germline V gives CDR1 MNHNS, CDR2 SASEGT. The CDR3 sequence is 15 residues long. Trimming removed 8 bases from V and 4 bases from J; junction bases left unmatched: 10. CDR3 DNA: TGTGCCAGCGAGGAAGGGGGACTAGCGGTTTACGAGCAGTACTTC. It specifies CASEEGGLAVYEQYF.